Presented here are 20 T cell receptor beta chains from one specimen sequenced in a study of post-analysis software for immune sequencing data. These receptors' targets are unknown. TCR beta cDNA libraries had unique molecular identifiers. TCRdb re-analysed the PCR reads in MiXCR, keeping a single row per CDR3 protein. The table shows some 690,000 distinct CDR3 sequences, with approximately 60% occurring only once. General observations from the study: Elevated frequency relative to controls characterized roughly 5 TRBV segments in patients, TRBV5-6, TRBV5-1 and TRBV20-1 among them.

The sample consisted of blood. The receptors come from a girl aged 2-10 years with multiple sclerosis.

The chain links TRBV12-3 or TRBV12-4 to TRBJ2-5; either TRBD1 or TRBD2 may fit D (7 bases each). V was trimmed by 2 bases and J by 4 bases, leaving 14 bases between them. The CDR3 totals 15 residues. The CDR3 protein is CASSLQGGLVETQYF. The CDR3, as DNA: TGTGCCAGCAGTTTACAGGGGGGGCTTGTAGAGACCCAGTACTTC.

The rearrangement joins TRBV5-1 to TRBJ2-7, with D perhaps assigned TRBD1 or TRBD2 (5 bases each). The V and J ends lost 1 base and 1 base respectively, with 9 bases between them. Germline V gene data show CDR1 as SGHRS and CDR2 as YFSETQ. The CDR3 runs 14 residues. In DNA, the CDR3 is TGCGCCAGCAGCTTGCTCGGGGCGTCCTACGAGCAGTACTTC. It translates to CASSLLGASYEQYF.

Concerning this clonotype itself: The junction shows a germline mismatch at one end, possibly a read error. This chain links TRBV6-4 with TRBJ2-6, with D possibly matching TRBD1 (6 bases). The CDR3 contains 17 residues. Germline V gene data show CDR1 as MRHNA and CDR2 as SNTAGT. The CDR3 here is CAGSSGHGLSGANVLTF. In nucleotides, the CDR3 is TGTGCCGGCAGTTCGGGACACGGTCTCTCTGGGGCCAACGTCCTGACTTTC.

The chain couples TRBV10-2 to TRBJ2-7; a weak D match, TRBD2 (6 bases). Trimming cost V 2 bases and J 3 bases, with 11 bases left between them. Looked up from germline, CDR1 is WSHSY and CDR2 is SAAADI. This CDR3 comprises 14 residues. CDR3 sequence: CASSELDYHYEQYF. As DNA, the CDR3 is TGCGCCAGCAGTGAGCTGGACTATCACTACGAGCAGTACTTC.

The CDR3 protein is CSPGLAIEAFF. CDR3 sequence (DNA): TGCAGCCCGGGACTGGCGATTGAAGCTTTCTTT. The chain joins TRBV29-1 to TRBJ1-1, with D perhaps matching TRBD1 (5 bases). The CDR3 extends over 11 amino acids. Germline V gives CDR1 SQVTM, CDR2 ANQGSEA. V lost 8 bases and J 7 bases, leaving 14 bases between the germline ends.

The V call is TRBV25-1, the J call TRBJ1-1; the D gene is possibly TRBD1 (6 bases). Germline CDR1 reads MGHDK; CDR2 reads SYGVNS. The germline V and J ends were trimmed by 5 bases and 11 bases, with 15 bases remaining between them. The CDR3 length is 12 residues. As DNA, the CDR3 is TGTGCCAGCAGTCAAAGGGGGGCTATGGCTTTCTTT. Encoded protein: CASSQRGAMAFF.

This sequence joins TRBV7-2 and TRBJ2-5; D is ambiguous. The CDR3 is made up of 14 amino acids. CDR1 and CDR2 (germline): SGHTA, FQGNSA. The V and J ends lost 4 bases and 1 base respectively, with 10 bases between them. For the CDR3, the DNA is TGTGCCAGCAGCTCACCCACCTTCCAAGAGACCCAGTACTTC. It yields the protein CASSSPTFQETQYF.

Details on this clonotype: The junction and the germline gene differ at one end; a read error may be behind it. The chain combines TRBV6-5 with TRBJ2-7; TRBD1 is a possible D gene (5 bases). CDR1 and CDR2 from the germline V gene are MNHEY and SVGAGI. The CDR3 sequence is 14 residues long. The CDR3 reads CASSYGAGSYELYF. As DNA, the CDR3 is TGTGCCAGCAGTTACGGGGCAGGGTCGTACGAGCTGTACTTC.

This clonotype was observed a handful of times. This rearrangement joins TRBV20-1 to TRBJ1-1; D is undetermined. There are 13 residues in the CDR3. Trimming left V 6 bases short and J 0 bases short, with 11 bases between. Germline V gives CDR1 DFQATT, CDR2 SNEGSKA (reference sequence). Here the CDR3 reads CSATDGLNTEAFF. The CDR3 DNA follows: TGCAGTGCCACGGACGGCTTGAACACTGAAGCTTTCTTT.

CDR3 nucleotide sequence: TGCGCCAGCAGCCAGGAGCAGGGCTCTGGAGAGACCCAGTACTTC. Translating gives CASSQEQGSGETQYF. The chain recombines TRBV4-1 with TRBJ2-5, with a weak D call TRBD1 (5 bases). Trimming shortened V by 3 bases and J by 4 bases, and 15 bases separated the two germline ends. Per germline, CDR1 MGHRA and CDR2 YSYEKL. The CDR3 has 15 amino acids.

The chain has TRBV6-5 and TRBJ2-3; D is ambiguous. Trimming removed 1 base at V and 0 bases at J, with 14 bases between. The CDR3 covers 17 residues. CDR1 and CDR2 from the germline V gene are MNHEY and SVGAGI. CDR3 nucleotide sequence: TGTGCCAGCAGTTACTTGGGCCTGGCGGCTAGCACAGATACGCAGTATTTT. It codes for CASSYLGLAASTDTQYF.

V is TRBV29-1 and J is TRBJ1-5; 7 nucleotides align to TRBD1. This CDR3 contains 13 residues. Germline assignment: CDR1 SQVTM and CDR2 ANQGSEA. V dropped 4 bases and J dropped 4; count of bases not matched to a gene: 4. The CDR3 nucleotides read TGCAGCGTTGCCGACAGGGCAAATCAGCCCCAGCATTTT. Translation gives CSVADRANQPQHF.

The chain couples TRBV6-4 to TRBJ2-7; weak D call: TRBD1 (6 bases). CDR3 length: 14 amino acids. Looked up from germline, CDR1 is MRHNA and CDR2 is SNTAGT. Between the trimmed V and J ends, which lost 6 bases and 5 bases, there was a span of 17 bases. For the CDR3, the DNA is TGTGCCAGCAGCGGCCCCGGGCAGGGGAACGAGCAGTACTTC. It codes for CASSGPGQGNEQYF.

The chain is built from TRBV7-9 and TRBJ2-7; D gene uncertain. V shed 2 bases and J shed 2 bases, with 7 bases lying between them. Germline V gene sequence: CDR1 SEHNR, CDR2 FQNEAQ (reference sequence). The CDR3 extends over 13 amino acids. The CDR3 loop is CASSLPTPYEQYF. The CDR3 nucleotides are TGTGCCAGCAGCTTACCCACACCCTACGAGCAGTACTTC.

The V gene is TRBV20-1, the J gene TRBJ2-5, with D possibly being TRBD2 (6 bases). Gene TRBJ2-7 matches the end of the DNA better, so the J call may be wrong. This CDR3 has 14 amino acids. Germline lookup yields CDR1 DFQATT and CDR2 SNEGSKA (reference sequence). This CDR3 is CSTWEAGRPYEQYF. The CDR3 bases are TGCAGTACATGGGAGGCAGGGCGTCCCTACGAGCAGTACTTC.

The table lists this clonotype with a count of one. Here the CDR3 DNA reads TGTGCCAGTAGTTGGGGACAGGGACACAATGAGCAGTTCTTC. Protein product: CASSWGQGHNEQFF. The chain carries TRBV19 and TRBJ2-1, with 9 bases that match TRBD1. Germline CDR1 reads LNHDA; CDR2 reads SQIVND (reference sequence). The V gene end was trimmed by 5 bases and the J gene end by 5 bases; junction bases not matched to a gene: 4. There are 14 residues in the CDR3.

This clonotype was found once. V and J are TRBV6-5 and TRBJ1-5; TRBD1 matches 8 bases. This CDR3 is built from 15 residues. With 5 bases clipped from V and 5 bases from J, the junction kept 8 bases outside the gene matches. Germline loops: CDR1 MNHEY, CDR2 SVGAGI. The CDR3: CASSMTGAMDQPQHF. In nucleotides, the CDR3 is TGTGCCAGCAGTATGACAGGGGCGATGGATCAGCCCCAGCATTTT.

V usage is TRBV7-8 and J usage is TRBJ2-1; D may be TRBD1 (6 bases). There are 13 residues in the CDR3. Germline lookup yields CDR1 SGHVS and CDR2 FQNEAQ. Trimming took 6 bases from V and 8 from J, leaving 14 bases between them. Here the CDR3 DNA reads TGTGCCAGCAGGTCTGGGGGCAGCGATGAGCAGTTCTTC. Residues: CASRSGGSDEQFF.

Only a few counts were recorded for this clonotype. The rearrangement uses TRBV18 and TRBJ2-7; D is unresolved. Trimming cost V 2 bases and J 3 bases, with 11 bases left between them. Germline V gene lookup returns CDR1 KGHSH and CDR2 LQKENI. The CDR3 has 14 residues. The CDR3 nucleotides are TGTGCCAGCTCACCAGGACGGATCAGCTACGAGCAGTACTTC. Translating gives CASSPGRISYEQYF.

The chain joins TRBV20-1 to TRBJ2-3, with 12 bases that match TRBD2. CDR3 length: 20 residues. Germline trimming cut 4 bases from V and 6 bases from J; bases unmatched to any gene: 23. Germline lookup yields CDR1 DFQATT and CDR2 SNEGSKA (reference sequence). The CDR3 sequence: CSAIPNSRPSSGGATDTQYF. As DNA, the CDR3 is TGCAGTGCTATCCCAAACTCACGCCCTTCTAGCGGGGGGGCAACCGATACGCAGTATTTT.